Shown below are 17 T cell receptor beta chains from a single sample sequenced in a study of cytomegalovirus exposure and HLA in healthy donors. The PCR had 60 Vbeta and 13 Jbeta primers. Assay: immunoSEQ multiplex PCR; the TCRdb copy retains only in-frame clones and omits some. This sample has over 150,000 clones, with over 65% found just once. Specimen: PBMCs. These receptor sequences come from a woman aged 25 to 45 in good health and CMV-seropositive.

The chain is built from TRBV6-5 and TRBJ2-7; D might be TRBD2 (6 bases). The ends were cut back, 0 bases at V and 2 bases at J, with 11 bases in the middle. Germline CDR1 is MNHEY and CDR2 is SVGAGI. This CDR3 is built from 15 residues. The CDR3: CASSYSLADTYEQYF. In DNA form, the CDR3 reads TGTGCCAGCAGTTACTCACTAGCCGATACCTACGAGCAGTACTTC.

The rearrangement uses TRBV4-2 and TRBJ2-3; D is possibly TRBD2 (6 bases). CDR3 length: 14 residues. The V and J ends lost 1 base and 4 bases respectively, with 9 bases between them. The germline V gene has CDR1 LGHNA and CDR2 YNFKEQ. Written as DNA, the CDR3 is TGTGCCAGCAGCCAAGGGTCTAGCGCAGATACGCAGTATTTT. Translation gives CASSQGSSADTQYF.

The gene calls are TRBV28 and TRBJ2-4, with D perhaps matching TRBD1 (5 bases). Trimming took off 6 bases at V and 4 bases at J, with 13 bases between the two ends. Germline V gene data show CDR1 as MDHEN and CDR2 as SYDVKM. This CDR3 has 14 amino acids. In DNA, the CDR3 is TGTGCCAGCAGACCCCAAGGGGAAAAAAACATTCAGTACTTC. Its translation: CASRPQGEKNIQYF.

This rearrangement joins TRBV25-1 to TRBJ2-1, with 11 bases identical to TRBD2. The J segment lost 12 bases and the V segment lost 6 bases, leaving 7 bases of the junction unmatched. Per the germline V gene, CDR1 is MGHDK and CDR2 is SYGVNS. The CDR3 runs to 13 residues. CDR3 sequence (DNA): TGTGCCAGCAGGGTCACTAGCGGGAGTTGGCAGTTCTTC. Translating gives CASRVTSGSWQFF.

The J gene is TRBJ1-2, the V gene TRBV28; TRBD1 might be the D (6 bases). The germline V gene encodes CDR1 MDHEN and CDR2 SYDVKM. Between the trimmed V and J ends, which lost 4 bases and 2 bases, there was a span of 8 bases. The CDR3 is 13 residues long. CDR3 nucleotides: TGTGCCAGCAGTTCTACAGGGAACTATGGCTACACCTTC. It is translated as CASSSTGNYGYTF.

V gene TRBV11-3 combines with J gene TRBJ2-1; the match to TRBD2 covers 11 bases. This CDR3 comprises 18 residues. CDR1 and CDR2 from the germline V gene are SGHNT and YENEEA. After removal of 1 base from V and 4 bases from J, the junction contained 9 bases not matched to a gene. DNA for the CDR3: TGTGCCAGCAGCTTAGGTCCTACTAGCGGGAGAGTGTACAATGAGCAGTTCTTC. Protein sequence: CASSLGPTSGRVYNEQFF.

In its sample, this clone was seen once. The CDR3 here is CASSNGQGGNQPQHF. The CDR3 region has the DNA TGTGCCAGCAGTAACGGACAGGGGGGCAATCAGCCCCAGCATTTT. The chain links TRBV28 to TRBJ1-5; 10 bases align to TRBD1. Per germline, CDR1 MDHEN and CDR2 SYDVKM. The CDR3 loop spans 15 amino acids. With 5 bases clipped from V and 2 bases from J, the junction kept 3 bases outside the gene matches. Together with reference TRBV28 and TRBJ1-5, the CDR3 gives the full variable domain: DVKVTQSSRYLVKRTGEKVFLECVQDMDHENMFWYRQDPGLGLRLIYFSYDVKMKEKGDIPEGYSVSREKKERFSLILESASTNQTSMYLCASSNGQGGNQPQHFGDGTRLSIL.

The gene calls are TRBV7-6 and TRBJ2-2; TRBD1 is a possible D gene (7 bases). The V gene lost 1 base and the J gene lost 2 bases, with 11 bases spanning the gap. Germline values: CDR1 SGHVS, CDR2 FNYEAQ. The CDR3 has 16 amino acids. CDR3 in DNA: TGTGCCAGCAGCTTAGGCGGGACAGTTAACACCGGGGAGCTGTTTTTT. The encoded protein is CASSLGGTVNTGELFF.

As DNA, the CDR3 is TGTGCCAGCAGCTCCGGGACAGGCCTAAACACTGAAGCTTTCTTT. Protein product: CASSSGTGLNTEAFF. V gene TRBV5-5 combines with J gene TRBJ1-1; 8 nucleotides match TRBD1. Germline V gives CDR1 SGHKS, CDR2 YYEKEE (reference sequence). The CDR3 length is 15 residues. The ends lost 3 bases at V and 2 bases at J; junction bases unmatched: 6.

J is TRBJ2-1 and V is TRBV7-6; no reliable D call. V was shortened by 4 bases and J by 7 bases, with 11 bases between the two germline ends. This CDR3 has 13 residues. Germline V CDR1 and CDR2: SGHVS, FNYEAQ. The CDR3 sequence: CASSYSSGNEQFF. As DNA, the CDR3 is TGTGCCAGCAGCTACTCCTCCGGGAATGAGCAGTTCTTC. Combining the CDR3 with reference TRBV7-6 and TRBJ2-1 gives the whole variable domain GAGVSQSPRYKVTKRGQDVALRCDPISGHVSLYWYRQALGQGPEFLTYFNYEAQQDKSGLPNDRFSAERPEGSISTLTIQRTEQRDSAMYRCASSYSSGNEQFFGPGTRLTVL.

V gene TRBV10-3 combines with J gene TRBJ1-2, with D hard to call. The CDR3 sequence is 14 residues long. Germline V gives CDR1 ENHRY, CDR2 SYGVKD. The ends were cut back, 3 bases at V and 0 bases at J, with 8 bases in the middle. The CDR3 loop reads CAISDGGANYGYTF. DNA for the CDR3: TGTGCCATCAGTGATGGAGGAGCTAACTATGGCTACACCTTC.

The rearrangement links TRBV7-6 to TRBJ2-3, with 12 bases that match TRBD2. The CDR3 is made up of 14 amino acids. The trim removed 4 bases at V and 5 bases at J, leaving 1 base unmatched. Germline CDR1 is SGHVS and CDR2 is FNYEAQ. The CDR3 region has the DNA TGTGCCAGCAGCTCGGGACTAGCGGGAGATACGCAGTATTTT. This codes for CASSSGLAGDTQYF.

CDR3 sequence (DNA): TGTGCCAGCAGTTTATTCCCGGACAGGGGAGGCAATCAGCCCCAGCATTTT. This codes for CASSLFPDRGGNQPQHF. V gene TRBV28 combines with J gene TRBJ1-5, with TRBD1 matching over 9 bases. Trimming removed 1 base from V and 2 bases from J; junction bases left unmatched: 6. Germline assignment: CDR1 MDHEN and CDR2 SYDVKM. CDR3 length equals 17 residues.

CDR3 loop: CASSPGSSYNEQFF. For the CDR3, the DNA is TGTGCCAGTAGCCCGGGGAGCTCCTACAATGAGCAGTTCTTC. The V gene is TRBV19, the J gene TRBJ2-1; D is possibly TRBD2 (5 bases). The CDR3 sequence is 14 residues long. Germline loops: CDR1 LNHDA, CDR2 SQIVND (reference sequence). Trimming cost V 6 bases and J 0 bases, with 9 bases left between them.

The rearrangement uses TRBV28 and TRBJ2-5, with 12 bases matching TRBD2. V trimming: 6 bases; J trimming: 5 bases; junction bases outside the gene matches: 13. In germline, CDR1 is MDHEN, CDR2 SYDVKM. The CDR3 runs to 17 residues. The DNA for the CDR3 is TGTGCCAGCAGACTTCTGCCGGGACTAGCGGGTTTGGAGACCCAGTACTTC. Translation gives CASRLLPGLAGLETQYF.

The V gene is TRBV4-3, the J gene TRBJ1-2; 8 bases line up with TRBD1. CDR1 is LGHNA, CDR2 YSLEER, per germline. After removal of 1 base from V and 3 bases from J, the junction contained 10 bases not matched to a gene. There are 17 residues in the CDR3. CDR3 region: CASSQAAGGDKDYGYTF. The CDR3 region has the DNA TGCGCCAGCAGCCAAGCGGCAGGGGGCGATAAGGACTATGGCTACACCTTC.

V is TRBV6-5 and J is TRBJ2-7; D is perhaps TRBD1 (5 bases). Between the trimmed V and J ends, which lost 6 bases and 5 bases, there was a span of 14 bases. This CDR3 region has 13 residues. The V gene's germline CDR1 is MNHEY and CDR2 SVGAGI. The CDR3 region is CASSRITGNEQYF. The CDR3 DNA reads TGTGCCAGCAGCCGAATAACAGGTAACGAGCAGTACTTC.